The present T cell receptor (beta chain) was sequenced within a study of OX40 agonist ivuxolimab in advanced cancers. Background on the study: Averaging roughly 60 years in age, with a range of about 23 to 85, the cohort was around 83% male. Three individuals attained partial responses, comprising one hepatocellular carcinoma case and two cutaneous melanoma cases.

Method: immunoSEQ multiplex PCR; TCRdb's copy keeps in-frame clones and lacks some. This sample has tens of thousands of clones, with about 85% found just once. The CDR3 has 10 residues. CDR1 is MDHEN, CDR2 SYDVKM, per germline. Trimming took off 4 bases at V and 8 bases at J, with 5 bases between the two ends. On this clone itself: The antigen remains unidentified.

The study's findings and limits: Low levels of normalized T-cell clonal expansion also appeared in some nonresponders.

This TCR came from an adult with an advanced solid tumor such as melanoma, head and neck, liver or kidney cancer. The sequenced sample was CD4+ or CD8+ T cells sorted from blood, obtained in a trial of the OX40 agonist ivuxolimab. V gene TRBV28 combines with J gene TRBJ1-2; no clear D gene. This CDR3 is CASSSWGYTF. The CDR3 DNA reads as TGTGCCAGCAGTTCTTGGGGCTACACCTTC.